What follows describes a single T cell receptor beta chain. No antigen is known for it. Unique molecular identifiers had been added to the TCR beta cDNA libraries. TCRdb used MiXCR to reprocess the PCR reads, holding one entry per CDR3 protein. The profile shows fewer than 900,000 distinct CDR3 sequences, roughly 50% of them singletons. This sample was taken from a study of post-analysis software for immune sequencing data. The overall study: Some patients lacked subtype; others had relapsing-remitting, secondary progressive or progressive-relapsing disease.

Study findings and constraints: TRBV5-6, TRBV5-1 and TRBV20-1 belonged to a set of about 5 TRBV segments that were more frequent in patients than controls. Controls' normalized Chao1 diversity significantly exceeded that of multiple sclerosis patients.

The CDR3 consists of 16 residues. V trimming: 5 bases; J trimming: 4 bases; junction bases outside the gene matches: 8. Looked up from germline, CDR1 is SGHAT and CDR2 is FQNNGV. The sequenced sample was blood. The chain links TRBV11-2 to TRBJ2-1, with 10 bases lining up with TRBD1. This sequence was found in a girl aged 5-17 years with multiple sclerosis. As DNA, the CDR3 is TGTGCCAGCAGCCCCCTAACGGGACAGGGGTACAATGAGCAGTTCTTC. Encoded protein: CASSPLTGQGYNEQFF.